This T cell receptor beta chain is drawn from a study of cytomegalovirus exposure and HLA in healthy donors listed by TCRdb under 2017. For context, the study as a whole: A later analysis indicated that the roughly 120 validation repertoires were generated on the platform also employed for the approximately 670 repertoires of the first cohort. The study aimed to test whether signatures of past pathogen exposure could be identified by cataloging public T cell receptors. In addition to the first cohort of around 670 subjects, a separate validation cohort of 120 different subjects was used. To predict cytomegalovirus infection status, the study brought together high-throughput TCR immunosequencing, statistical association of individual TCRs with disease status, and machine learning. Results and caveats for the whole study, not just this receptor: In vitro tests confirmed that three of the cytomegalovirus-associated TCR beta chains recognize cytomegalovirus antigens. The study listed over 150 TCR beta chains as associated with cytomegalovirus. In both the original and validation cohorts, the classifier was reported to diagnose cytomegalovirus status with high specificity and sensitivity. All 120 repertoires were used to score co-occurrence in the validation cohort in a later analysis, because that analysis had no HLA typing for the cohort. According to the authors, the approach could potentially be generalized to other disease states and immunological phenotypes. Across donors, most TCR sequences were observed very rarely, whereas some public TCRs were present in many individuals. Subsequent analysis determined that TCRs grouped into clusters in the first cohort also showed a tendency toward co-occurrence across the 130 or so validation repertoires, and approximately 94% of cluster scores exceeded 0.

The donors belonged to the validation cohort of around 120 subjects, which was separate from the roughly 700-subject first cohort. V is pared back by 6 bases and J by 1 base, with 9 bases lying between the germline termini. The germline V gene specifies MNHNS as CDR1 and SASEGT as CDR2. Counted from cysteine to phenylalanine, this CDR3 has 13 amino acids. CDR3 DNA only is kept here, 39 bases in frame from base 1. A word on this clone: Its antigen is unknown. No much larger clone exists at a distance of one base, and base qualities are not known.

Library prep was done by the immunoSEQ multiplex PCR assay. Turning to the authors' computational methods: A statistical classification framework was built for diagnosing cytomegalovirus status from the catalog of TCR beta chain sequences. Held by TCRdb, this immuneACCESS table contains in-frame sequences only and omits some clones. Under half of the omission traces to an unresolved V gene where checked; the cause of the rest is unknown. V and J calls and clone size are copied from that table; D and trimming were computed from the DNA. The sample table holds a few hundred thousand clones, of which 88% were seen once. Of the sample, approximately 0.95% is held by the ten largest clones.

Sequenced sample: PBMCs. Recombination connected TRBV6-1 to TRBJ1-2; the D gene is perhaps TRBD1, on 5 matching bases. The origin of this receptor is a young man in good health and CMV-seronegative. CDR3 loop: CASRGTNNYGYTF. The DNA sequence is as follows: TGTGCCAGCAGGGGGACTAATAACTATGGCTACACCTTC.